These 21 T cell receptor beta chains originate from one sample sequenced in a study of T cell responses to AZD1222 COVID-19 vaccine. Produced via immunoSEQ multiplex PCR; TCRdb's table is partial and in-frame only. The sample lists some 84,000 clones, around nine tenths occurring once. Source: peripheral blood, taken 28 days after the second AZD1222 dose. Source of these receptors: an adult who received the AZD1222 COVID-19 vaccine.

The chain links TRBV28 to TRBJ1-2, with TRBD1 identical over 12 bases. The CDR3 extends over 17 amino acids. V trimming: 1 base; J trimming: 8 bases; junction bases outside the gene matches: 11. Germline CDR1 MDHEN, CDR2 SYDVKM. The CDR3 DNA follows: TGTGCCAGCAGTTTATTTGTGGGACAGGGGGCTTCCTACGGCTACACCTTC. Its protein product is CASSLFVGQGASYGYTF.

This sequence joins TRBV28 and TRBJ2-7; D not resolved. Germline V gives CDR1 MDHEN, CDR2 SYDVKM. There are 11 residues in the CDR3. Between the trimmed V and J ends, which lost 6 bases and 6 bases, there was a span of 9 bases. CDR3 in DNA: TGTGCCAGCAGGACGTTCTCCGAGCAGTACTTC. This encodes CASRTFSEQYF.

The V call is TRBV5-5, the J call TRBJ2-7; D is perhaps TRBD2 (5 bases). Trimming removed 1 base at V and 4 bases at J, with 9 bases between. Germline V CDR1 and CDR2: SGHKS, YYEKEE (reference sequence). The length of the CDR3 is 13 residues. CDR3 coding DNA: TGTGCCAGCAGCTTGACGGGGAATTACGAGCAGTACTTC. It is translated as CASSLTGNYEQYF.

V usage is TRBV24-1 and J usage is TRBJ1-5, with TRBD1 matching 10 bases. The CDR3 contains 19 residues. Germline CDR1 is KGHDR and CDR2 is SFDVKD. Unmatched junction bases numbered 22, after V lost 9 bases and J lost 6 bases. The CDR3 here is CATPRFLGTGEGDGQPQHF. CDR3 DNA sequence: TGTGCCACCCCCAGATTTTTGGGGACAGGGGAAGGCGATGGTCAGCCCCAGCATTTT.

V gene TRBV6-5 combines with J gene TRBJ1-5, with D maybe TRBD1 (5 bases). The CDR3 extends over 15 amino acids. The germline V gene encodes CDR1 MNHEY and CDR2 SVGAGI. The germline V and J ends were trimmed by 0 bases and 4 bases, with 10 bases remaining between them. CDR3 bases: TGTGCCAGCAGTTACTCAGGGGTAGGGAATCAGCCCCAGCATTTT. It translates to CASSYSGVGNQPQHF.

The gene calls are TRBV9 and TRBJ2-7; possible D gene TRBD1, 8 bases. The germline V gene encodes CDR1 SGDLS and CDR2 YYNGEE. Trimming removed 7 bases at V and 3 bases at J, with 17 bases between. The CDR3 runs to 14 residues. CDR3 bases: TGTGCCAGCGGACAGGGAGGGAGTCACTACGAGCAGTACTTC. This encodes CASGQGGSHYEQYF.

The chain employs TRBV27 and TRBJ1-2, with D tentatively TRBD1 (5 bases). The length of the CDR3 is 14 residues. Germline V gene data show CDR1 as MNHEY and CDR2 as SMNVEV (reference sequence). V lost 3 bases to trimming and J lost 6 bases, with 14 bases between them. In nucleotides, the CDR3 is TGTGCCAGCAGTTTTTCCCGGACAAGGAATGGCTACACCTTC. This codes for CASSFSRTRNGYTF.

The chain has TRBV24-1 and TRBJ1-5, with TRBD1 identical over 7 bases. The V gene end was trimmed by 4 bases and the J gene end by 5 bases; junction bases not matched to a gene: 7. Germline loops: CDR1 KGHDR, CDR2 SFDVKD. The length of the CDR3 is 15 residues. The CDR3 nucleotides are TGTGCCACCAGTGAGCGACAGGGAGGGGATCAGCCCCAGCATTTT. Protein product: CATSERQGGDQPQHF.

The chain links TRBV4-3 to TRBJ2-5, with unresolved D. Trimming stripped 0 bases from V and 0 bases from J, with 8 bases between. Germline lookup yields CDR1 LGHNA and CDR2 YSLEER. This CDR3 comprises 15 residues. The CDR3 DNA sequence: TGCGCCAGCAGCCAAGAAGCATACAACCAAGAGACCCAGTACTTC. Its translation: CASSQEAYNQETQYF.

The chain uses TRBV5-4 and TRBJ2-3; D unresolved. Trimming stripped 0 bases from V and 0 bases from J, with 8 bases between. This CDR3 has 15 residues. Germline V gene sequence: CDR1 SGHNT, CDR2 YYREEE (reference sequence). The CDR3 sequence is CASSLGASSTDTQYF. The DNA of the CDR3 is TGTGCCAGCAGCTTGGGGGCCTCTAGCACAGATACGCAGTATTTT.

The J gene is TRBJ1-4, the V gene TRBV28; D not certain. V lost 6 bases, J lost 0 bases, and 14 bases lay in between. This CDR3 has 16 residues. The germline V gene encodes CDR1 MDHEN and CDR2 SYDVKM. This CDR3 is CASSKTWGSTNEKLFF. CDR3 bases: TGTGCCAGCAGCAAAACGTGGGGTTCAACTAATGAAAAACTGTTTTTT.

The chain combines TRBV7-2 with TRBJ2-5; D may match TRBD1 or TRBD2 (5 bases each). Germline assignment: CDR1 SGHTA and CDR2 FQGNSA. The V and J ends lost 1 base and 5 bases respectively, with 14 bases between them. The CDR3 length is 15 residues. CDR3 nucleotide sequence: TGTGCCAGCAGCTTAGTGGGGGAGCGGACTGAGACCCAGTACTTC. As protein: CASSLVGERTETQYF.

V and J are TRBV2 and TRBJ1-1, with 9 bases lining up with TRBD1. In germline, CDR1 is SNHLY, CDR2 FYNNEI. Trimming at V came to 10 bases and at J to 5 bases, leaving 8 bases not matched to a gene. CDR3 length: 13 residues. In DNA form, the CDR3 reads TGTGCCAATAAACAGGGGGCAGGGACTGAAGCTTTCTTT. Translating it yields CANKQGAGTEAFF.

The V and J genes are TRBV29-1 and TRBJ2-2; 9 positions agree with TRBD1. CDR1 and CDR2 from the germline V gene are SQVTM and ANQGSEA. V lost 7 bases to trimming and J lost 2 bases; unmatched junction nucleotides: 5. The length of the CDR3 is 14 residues. DNA for the CDR3: TGCAGCGCCGGGACAGGGATAAACACCGGGGAGCTGTTTTTT. Translating gives CSAGTGINTGELFF.

V usage is TRBV6-5 and J usage is TRBJ1-5; no clear D gene. CDR1 and CDR2 from the germline V gene are MNHEY and SVGAGI. The CDR3 sequence is 15 residues long. The V end lost 0 bases, the J end lost 4 bases, and 10 bases lay between the germline ends. In DNA form, the CDR3 reads TGTGCCAGCAGTTACTCGTGGCAGATTAATCAGCCCCAGCATTTT. As protein: CASSYSWQINQPQHF.

The chain has TRBV9 and TRBJ2-5; TRBD2 aligns across 8 bases. This CDR3 is built from 14 residues. The trim removed 2 bases at V and 4 bases at J, leaving 4 bases unmatched. The germline V gene has CDR1 SGDLS and CDR2 YYNGEE. The CDR3 loop reads CASSVRGDGETQYF. CDR3 nucleotide sequence: TGTGCCAGCAGCGTGCGGGGGGACGGAGAGACCCAGTACTTC.

The chain has TRBV9 and TRBJ2-3; 9 positions match TRBD2. Germline-derived CDR1 and CDR2 are SGDLS and YYNGEE. The CDR3 extends over 15 amino acids. V was pared by 4 bases and J by 1 base, with 4 bases of the junction left unmatched. DNA for the CDR3: TGTGCCAGCAGCAGACTAGCGGTCCGCACAGATACGCAGTATTTT. Encoded protein: CASSRLAVRTDTQYF.

V usage is TRBV4-1 and J usage is TRBJ2-3, with D possibly matching TRBD2 (7 bases). This CDR3 contains 16 residues. Germline V gene data show CDR1 as MGHRA and CDR2 as YSYEKL. V shed 2 bases and J shed 2 bases, with 14 bases lying between them. The CDR3 loop is CASSQTGGTITDTQYF. The CDR3 DNA reads as TGCGCCAGCAGCCAAACGGGGGGCACGATCACAGATACGCAGTATTTT.

The genes are TRBV5-5 and TRBJ2-1, with 7 bases lining up with TRBD1. CDR3 length: 15 amino acids. The V and J ends lost 3 bases and 3 bases, in that order; junction bases with no gene match: 6. CDR1 is SGHKS, CDR2 YYEKEE, per germline (reference sequence). The CDR3 DNA reads as TGTGCCAGCAGCTACTCCGGGACAGACTACAATGAGCAGTTCTTC. Amino acid sequence: CASSYSGTDYNEQFF.

V gene TRBV7-2 combines with J gene TRBJ2-7, with D possibly TRBD1 on 7 matching bases. Trimming stripped 7 bases from V and 6 bases from J, with 19 bases between. This CDR3 comprises 14 residues. The V gene's germline CDR1 is SGHTA and CDR2 FQGNSA. The CDR3 nucleotides are TGTGCCAGCACCCCTCGGAGGGGGCAAGGCGAGCAGTACTTC. It codes for CASTPRRGQGEQYF.

The chain links TRBV6-5 to TRBJ1-1; D is possibly TRBD1 (5 bases). V shed 5 bases and J shed 8 bases, with 18 bases lying between them. Germline assignment: CDR1 MNHEY and CDR2 SVGAGI. The length of the CDR3 is 14 residues. Here the CDR3 reads CASSTSTGPVEAFF. The CDR3 nucleotides read TGTGCCAGCAGTACCTCTACGGGACCCGTGGAAGCTTTCTTT.